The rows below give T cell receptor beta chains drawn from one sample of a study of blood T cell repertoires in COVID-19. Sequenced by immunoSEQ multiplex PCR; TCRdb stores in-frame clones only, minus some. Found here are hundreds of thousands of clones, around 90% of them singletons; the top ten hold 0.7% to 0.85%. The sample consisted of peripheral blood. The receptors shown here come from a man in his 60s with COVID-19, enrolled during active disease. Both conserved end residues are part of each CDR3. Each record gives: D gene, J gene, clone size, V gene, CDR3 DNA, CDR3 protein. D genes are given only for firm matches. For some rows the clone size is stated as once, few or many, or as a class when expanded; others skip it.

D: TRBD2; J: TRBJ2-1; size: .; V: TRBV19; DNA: TGTGCCAGTAGTATAGACTCCTTAGCGGGAGGTGGCAATGAGCAGTTCTTC; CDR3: CASSIDSLAGGGNEQFF
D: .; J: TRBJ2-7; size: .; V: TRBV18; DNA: TGTGCCAGCTCACCACCAGACAGTTACGAGCAGTACTTC; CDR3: CASSPPDSYEQYF
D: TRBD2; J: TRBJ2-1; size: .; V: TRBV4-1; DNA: TGCGCCAGCAGCCCGCCCGGGACTAGTAACCACAATGAGCAGTTCTTC; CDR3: CASSPPGTSNHNEQFF
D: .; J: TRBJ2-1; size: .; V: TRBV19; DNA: TGTGCCAGTAGTAGGTTCGCGGAGCAGTTCTTC; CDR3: CASSRFAEQFF
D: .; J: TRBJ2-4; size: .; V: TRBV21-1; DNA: TGTGCCAGCAGCAAATCTACGCTAGCCAAAAACATTCAGTACTTC; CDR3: CASSKSTLAKNIQYF
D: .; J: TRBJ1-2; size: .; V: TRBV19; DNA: TGTGCCAGTAGTACCCGATCGTCGACAGCTCTCAACTATGGCTACACCTTC; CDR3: CASSTRSSTALNYGYTF
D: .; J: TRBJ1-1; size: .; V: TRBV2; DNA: TGTGCCAGCTATAGAGTTGGTACTGAAGCTTTCTTT; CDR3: CASYRVGTEAFF
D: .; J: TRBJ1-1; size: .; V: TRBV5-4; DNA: TGTGCCAGCAGCCCTGGAGGGTTCGGGACTGAAGCTTTCTTT; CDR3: CASSPGGFGTEAFF
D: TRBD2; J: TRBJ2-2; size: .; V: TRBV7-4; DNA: TGTGCCAGCAGCTTAGGCAGTTTAGCGGGGCCTCAAAAGACCGGGGAGCTGTTTTTT; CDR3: CASSLGSLAGPQKTGELFF
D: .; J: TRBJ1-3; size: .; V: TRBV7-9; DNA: TGTGCCAGCAGCTTACAAGGAAACACCATATATTTT; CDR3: CASSLQGNTIYF
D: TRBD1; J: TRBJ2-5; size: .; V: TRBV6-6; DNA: TGTGCCAGTGGGACAGGGGGCTTAGGGACCGGGGAGACCCAGTACTTC; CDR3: CASGTGGLGTGETQYF
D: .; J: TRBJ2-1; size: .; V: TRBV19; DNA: TGTGCCAGTAGTATAGCGGTTTCCGGAGTCGGGAATGAGCAGTTCTTC; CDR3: CASSIAVSGVGNEQFF
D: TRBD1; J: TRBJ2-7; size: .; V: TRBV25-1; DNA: TGTGCCAGTTGGCCGGGACAGATCTCCTACGAGCAGTACTTC; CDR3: CASWPGQISYEQYF
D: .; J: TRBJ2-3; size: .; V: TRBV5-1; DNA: TGCGCCAGCAGCTTGGCCGGCACAGATACGCAGTATTTT; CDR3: CASSLAGTDTQYF
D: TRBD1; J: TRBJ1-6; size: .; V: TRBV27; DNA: TGTGCCAGCAGTTTATACCCTCAGGGGGGTTCACCCCTCCACTTT; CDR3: CASSLYPQGGSPLHF
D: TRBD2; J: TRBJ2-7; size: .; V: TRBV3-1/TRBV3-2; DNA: TGTGCCAGCAGCCAACCTGGGGGGGGAATCTACGAGCAGTACTTC; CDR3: CASSQPGGGIYEQYF
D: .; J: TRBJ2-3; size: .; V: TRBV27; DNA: TGTGCCAGCAGTTTCGGACTCCTCACAGATACGCAGTATTTT; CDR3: CASSFGLLTDTQYF
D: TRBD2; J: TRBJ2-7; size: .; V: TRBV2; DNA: TGTGCCAGCAATATTGGCGGGGGTAGCTCCTACGAGCAGTACTTC; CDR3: CASNIGGGSSYEQYF
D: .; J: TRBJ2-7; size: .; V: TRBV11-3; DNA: TGTGCCAGCAGCTCCACCCCGATCCAGGTATACGAGCAGTACTTC; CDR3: CASSSTPIQVYEQYF
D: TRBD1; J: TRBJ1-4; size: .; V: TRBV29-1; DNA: TGCAGCGTGAGGACAGGCGGGGGGCGGGATAAACTGTTTTTT; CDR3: CSVRTGGGRDKLFF
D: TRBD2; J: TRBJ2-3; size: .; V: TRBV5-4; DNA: TGTGCCAGCAGCTTTGGGGGGGGCACAGATACGCAGTATTTT; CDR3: CASSFGGGTDTQYF
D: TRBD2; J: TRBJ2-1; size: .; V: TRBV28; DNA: TGTGCCAGCAGTTTGGACGACTGGAGCGGGAGGTTCGATGAGCAGTTCTTC; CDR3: CASSLDDWSGRFDEQFF
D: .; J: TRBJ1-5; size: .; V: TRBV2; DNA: TGTGCCAGCAGCCCCCAGGGAGGGGCTAGTCGCAATCAGCCCCAGCATTTT; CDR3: CASSPQGGASRNQPQHF
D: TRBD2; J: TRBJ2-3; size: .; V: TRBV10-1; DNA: TGCGCCAGCAGTAGCGGGGGGGCTGGCACAGATACGCAGTATTTT; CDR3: CASSSGGAGTDTQYF
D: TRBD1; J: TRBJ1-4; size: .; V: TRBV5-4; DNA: TGTGCCAGCAGCCCCGGACAGGTAGGTGAAAAACTGTTTTTT; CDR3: CASSPGQVGEKLFF
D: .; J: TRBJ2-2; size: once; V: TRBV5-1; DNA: TGCGCCAGCAGCTTTACAGGGTGGGGAACCGGGGAGCTGTTTTTT; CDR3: CASSFTGWGTGELFF
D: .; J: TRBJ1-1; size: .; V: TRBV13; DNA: TGTGCCAGCTCATCAGAGAACAACGGGATAACTGAAGCTTTCTTT; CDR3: CASSSENNGITEAFF
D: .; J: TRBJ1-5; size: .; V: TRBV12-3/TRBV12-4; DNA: TGTGCCAGCGGCCAGGGGATCAATCAGCCCCAGCATTTT; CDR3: CASGQGINQPQHF
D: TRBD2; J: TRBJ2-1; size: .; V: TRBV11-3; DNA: TGTGCCAGCAGCTTAGGAGGAGCGGGGGGCTTAAATGAGCAGTTCTTC; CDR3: CASSLGGAGGLNEQFF
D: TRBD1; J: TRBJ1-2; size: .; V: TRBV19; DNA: TGTGCCAGTAGTACAACCGGGACAGGATATGGCTACACCTTC; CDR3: CASSTTGTGYGYTF
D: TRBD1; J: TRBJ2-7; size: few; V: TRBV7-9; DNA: TGTGCCAGCAGCTTACGGGACAGGGTTTACGAGCAGTACTTC; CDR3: CASSLRDRVYEQYF
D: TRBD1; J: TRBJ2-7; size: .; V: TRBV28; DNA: TGTGCCAGCAGTATATCCGGGACAGGGCCCTACGAGCAGTACTTC; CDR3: CASSISGTGPYEQYF
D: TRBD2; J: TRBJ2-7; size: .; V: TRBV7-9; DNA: TGTGCCAGCAGCCGGACTAGCGGGAGAAGCGAGCAGTACTTC; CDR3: CASSRTSGRSEQYF
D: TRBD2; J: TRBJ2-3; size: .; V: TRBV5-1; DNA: TGCGCCAGCAGCTCGGGACTAGCCACAGATACGCAGTATTTT; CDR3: CASSSGLATDTQYF
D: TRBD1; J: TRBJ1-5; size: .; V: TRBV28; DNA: TGTGCCAGCAGTTTGGGTCAGGGGGCTTCGAGCAATCAGCCCCAGCATTTT; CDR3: CASSLGQGASSNQPQHF
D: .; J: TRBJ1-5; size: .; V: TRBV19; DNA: TGTGCCAGTAGTATAATGTCAGGAAACAATCAGCCCCAGCATTTT; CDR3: CASSIMSGNNQPQHF
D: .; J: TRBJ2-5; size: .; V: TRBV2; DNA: TGTGCCAGCAGTGAACGGCAGGGCGGAGAGACCCAGTACTTC; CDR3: CASSERQGGETQYF
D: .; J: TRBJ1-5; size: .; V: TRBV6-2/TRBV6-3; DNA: TGTGCCAGCAGTGTTGACGGGAGCAATCAGCCCCAGCATTTT; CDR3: CASSVDGSNQPQHF
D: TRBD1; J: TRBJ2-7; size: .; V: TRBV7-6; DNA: TGTGCCAGCAGCTTAAGTGGGACAGGGGCCAACGAGCAGTACTTC; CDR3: CASSLSGTGANEQYF
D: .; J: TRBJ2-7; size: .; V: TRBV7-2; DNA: TGTGCCAGCAGCTTAGAGGCAGGTTATCAGTACTTC; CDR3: CASSLEAGYQYF
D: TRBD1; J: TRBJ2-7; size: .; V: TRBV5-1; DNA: TGCGCCAGCAGCACCTACGGGACAGGGCACGACGAGCAGTACTTC; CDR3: CASSTYGTGHDEQYF
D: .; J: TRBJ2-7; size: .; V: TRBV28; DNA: TGTGCCAGCAGTCCTCCGACGGGGGGCGCTTGGGAGCAGTACTTC; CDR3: CASSPPTGGAWEQYF
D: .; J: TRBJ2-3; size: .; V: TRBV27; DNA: TGTGCCAGCACCGCCGCCAAGACGGCCGGGGATACGCAGTATTTT; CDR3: CASTAAKTAGDTQYF
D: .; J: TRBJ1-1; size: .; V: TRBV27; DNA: TGTGCCAGCAGTCCTACAGGGTCGAACACTGAAGCTTTCTTT; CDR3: CASSPTGSNTEAFF
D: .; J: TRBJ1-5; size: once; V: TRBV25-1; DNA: TGTGCCAGCAGTGAAGCTGGGGCCGGACCGAATCAGCCCCAGCATTTT; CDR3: CASSEAGAGPNQPQHF
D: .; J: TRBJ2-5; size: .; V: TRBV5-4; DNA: TGTGCCAGCAGCTTGGTGGGGCCAGTCGAAGAGACCCAGTACTTC; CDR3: CASSLVGPVEETQYF
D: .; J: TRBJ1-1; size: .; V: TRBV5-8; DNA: TGTGCCAGCAGCCCCAGACAGGTGGGGAGCACTGAAGCTTTCTTT; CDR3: CASSPRQVGSTEAFF
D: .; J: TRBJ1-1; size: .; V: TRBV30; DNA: TGTGCCTGGACAGCGAACATGAACACTGAAGCTTTCTTT; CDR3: CAWTANMNTEAFF
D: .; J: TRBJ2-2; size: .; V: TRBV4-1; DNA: TGCGCCAGCAGCCCTGGACAGATTTACACCGGGGAGCTGTTTTTT; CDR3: CASSPGQIYTGELFF
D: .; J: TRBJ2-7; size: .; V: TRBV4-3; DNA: TGCGCCAGCAGCCAGTCGACTGGTGGGTACTCCTACGAGCAGTACTTC; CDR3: CASSQSTGGYSYEQYF
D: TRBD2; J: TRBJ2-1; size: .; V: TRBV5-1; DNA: TGCGCCAGCAGCTTTAGCGGGGGGGTCCCCAATGAGCAGTTCTTC; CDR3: CASSFSGGVPNEQFF
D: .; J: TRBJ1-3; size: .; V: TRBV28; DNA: TGTGCCAGCAGTTCCCCGAGCTCTGGAAACACCATATATTTT; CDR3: CASSSPSSGNTIYF
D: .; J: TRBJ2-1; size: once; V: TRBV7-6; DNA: TGTGCCAGCAGCTTAGCGGGAGACGGGCACAATGAGCAGTTCTTC; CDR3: CASSLAGDGHNEQFF
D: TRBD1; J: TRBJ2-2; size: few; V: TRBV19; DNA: TGTGCCAGTAGTATAATAATCGGGACAGGGGGATCCGGGGAGCTGTTTTTT; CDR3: CASSIIIGTGGSGELFF
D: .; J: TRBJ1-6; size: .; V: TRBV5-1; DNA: TGCGCCAGCAGCTTGGCCACTGAAACTCATTCACCCCTCCACTTT; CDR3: CASSLATETHSPLHF
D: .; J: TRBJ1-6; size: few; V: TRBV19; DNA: TGTGCCAGTAGAGATCGGATTAGAACTAGCTCCTATAATTCACCCCTCCACTTT; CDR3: CASRDRIRTSSYNSPLHF
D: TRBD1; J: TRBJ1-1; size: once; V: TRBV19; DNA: TGTGCCAGTAGTGCCCTAGGACAGGGGCAGATGAACACTGAAGCTTTCTTT; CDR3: CASSALGQGQMNTEAFF
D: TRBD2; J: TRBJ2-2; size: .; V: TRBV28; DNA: TGTGCCAGCAGTTCCAGCGGGAGGACCGGGGAGCTGTTTTTT; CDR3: CASSSSGRTGELFF
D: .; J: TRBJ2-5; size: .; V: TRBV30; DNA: TGTGCCTGGAGCAAGACTACCACCCAGTACTTC; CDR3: CAWSKTTTQYF